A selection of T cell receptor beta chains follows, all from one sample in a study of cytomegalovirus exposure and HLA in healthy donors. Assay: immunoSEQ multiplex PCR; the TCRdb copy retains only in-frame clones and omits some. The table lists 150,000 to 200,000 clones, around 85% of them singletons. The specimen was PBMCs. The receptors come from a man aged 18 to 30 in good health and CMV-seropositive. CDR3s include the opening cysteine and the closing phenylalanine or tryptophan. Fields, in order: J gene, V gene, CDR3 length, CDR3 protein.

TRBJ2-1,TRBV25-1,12,CASSESLEMQFF
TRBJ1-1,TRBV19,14,CASRTRTGIAEAFF
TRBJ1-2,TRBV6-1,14,CASSERGGSYGYTF
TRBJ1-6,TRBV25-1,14,CASSGQGDNSPLHF
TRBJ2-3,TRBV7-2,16,CASSEYSSGVGDTQYF
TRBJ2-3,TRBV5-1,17,CASSLGGGDFSTDTQYF
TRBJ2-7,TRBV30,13,CAWELAGGTEQYF
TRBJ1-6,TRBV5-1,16,CASSLGQGVGNSPLHF
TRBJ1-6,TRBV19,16,CASRETGLAPNSPLHF
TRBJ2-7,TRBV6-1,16,CASSEANLVGTNEQYF
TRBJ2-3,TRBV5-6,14,CASSRGGAPDTQYF
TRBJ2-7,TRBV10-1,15,CASSEGTPETYEQYF
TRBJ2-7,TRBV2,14,CASSDERSSYEQYF
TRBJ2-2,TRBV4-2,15,CASSQARGNTGELFF
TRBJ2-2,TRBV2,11,CATQGLGELFF
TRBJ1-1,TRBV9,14,CASSVIQENTEAFF
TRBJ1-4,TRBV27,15,CASSSLNRGAEKLFF
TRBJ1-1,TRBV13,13,CASSSGQGTEAFF
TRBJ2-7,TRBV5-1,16,CASSLGGAGEGYEQYF
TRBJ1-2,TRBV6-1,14,CASSAAGTGTPYTF
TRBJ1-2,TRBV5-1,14,CASSDEGRGLGYTF
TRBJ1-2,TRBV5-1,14,CASSSTAANYGYTF
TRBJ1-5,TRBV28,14,CASSLAQGDQPQHF
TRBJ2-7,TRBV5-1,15,CASSSSTVSPYEQYF
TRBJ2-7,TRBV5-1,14,CASSLALQGNEQYF
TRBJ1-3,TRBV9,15,CASSRGVISGNTIYF
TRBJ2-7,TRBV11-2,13,CASSFGHPYEQYF
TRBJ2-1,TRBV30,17,CAWRESLGFSISNEQFF
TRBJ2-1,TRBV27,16,CASSLLSAGRENEQFF
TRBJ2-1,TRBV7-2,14,CASSLAYGDNEQFF
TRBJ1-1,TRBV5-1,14,CASSQLTGGVEAFF
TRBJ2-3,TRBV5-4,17,CASSPTLTSGGTDTQYF
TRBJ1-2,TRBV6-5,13,CASSYGGRDGYTF
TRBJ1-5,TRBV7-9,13,CSSRTTENQPQHF
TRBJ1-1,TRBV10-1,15,CASSDARTGDTEAFF
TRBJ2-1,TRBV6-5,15,CASSYSIVQGSEQFF
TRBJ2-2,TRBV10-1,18,CASSDPGTGGTNTGELFF